Below, 5 T cell receptor beta chains from the same sample are listed, as sequenced in a study of blood T cell repertoires in COVID-19. Generated by immunoSEQ multiplex PCR, the TCRdb table keeps only in-frame clones and is missing some. The sample has approximately 280,000 clones, around 90% seen once. The specimen sequenced was PBMCs or T cells enriched from blood (not recorded which). Receptors were obtained from a young woman with acute COVID-19.

The V gene is TRBV7-9, the J gene TRBJ1-3; TRBD1 matches at 11 bases. Germline-derived CDR1 and CDR2 are SEHNR and FQNEAQ (reference sequence). With V trimmed by 8 bases and J by 7 bases, 10 bases remained unmatched. The CDR3 covers 15 residues. The CDR3 protein is CASSPEWDRGNTIYF. Written as DNA, the CDR3 is TGTGCCAGCTCCCCCGAGTGGGACAGGGGGAACACCATATATTTT.

The chain couples TRBV6-4 to TRBJ2-3, with TRBD2 matching 9 bases. Germline V gene data show CDR1 as MRHNA and CDR2 as SNTAGT. The CDR3 runs to 15 residues. V was clipped by 3 bases and J by 4 bases; unmatched bases: 5. The CDR3 bases are TGTGCCAGCAGTGAGGTAGCGGGAGAATCAGATACGCAGTATTTT. Its translation: CASSEVAGESDTQYF.

This chain's CDR3 is CASRGTSVGESYNEQFF. The CDR3 nucleotides are TGTGCCAGCAGGGGGACTAGCGTCGGGGAGTCCTACAATGAGCAGTTCTTC. The genes are TRBV2 and TRBJ2-1, with 10 bases lining up with TRBD2. Per germline, CDR1 SNHLY and CDR2 FYNNEI. With V trimmed by 6 bases and J by 1 base, 9 bases remained unmatched. The CDR3 loop spans 17 amino acids.

This CDR3 is CASTLWTGGTGELFF. The CDR3 nucleotides are TGTGCCAGCACACTGTGGACAGGGGGCACCGGGGAGCTGTTTTTT. The V gene is TRBV7-2, the J gene TRBJ2-2; 10 nucleotides align to TRBD1. Germline assignment: CDR1 SGHTA and CDR2 FQGNSA. The CDR3 has 15 amino acids. With 7 bases clipped from V and 4 bases from J, the junction kept 6 bases outside the gene matches.

This rearrangement joins TRBV7-2 to TRBJ1-5; D is possibly TRBD1 (5 bases). With 3 bases removed from V and 2 bases from J, the gap between germline ends came to 14 bases. Germline V gene sequence: CDR1 SGHTA, CDR2 FQGNSA. The CDR3 extends over 16 amino acids. The CDR3 loop reads CASSFIGGGRNQPQHF. The CDR3, as DNA: TGTGCCAGCAGCTTCATTGGGGGGGGACGCAATCAGCCCCAGCATTTT.